This entry is about one TCR beta chain. The data derive from a study of monozygotic twins with cystic fibrosis. Trimming removed 0 bases from V and 0 bases from J, with 2 bases in between. Germline loops: CDR1 MGHRA, CDR2 YSYEKL. The CDR3 is 13 amino acids. Only in-frame clones appear in the TCRdb table, and some are missing; sequencing was by immunoSEQ multiplex PCR. The repertoire consists of some 22,000 clones, with approximately 97% occurring once and the leading ten covering less than 0.15%. The clonotype was recovered from a girl aged 10 to 17 with cystic fibrosis. Sequenced: blood. V and J are TRBV4-1 and TRBJ1-1, with no clear D. As DNA, the CDR3 is TGCGCCAGCAGCCAAGATCTGAACACTGAAGCTTTCTTT. It translates to CASSQDLNTEAFF.